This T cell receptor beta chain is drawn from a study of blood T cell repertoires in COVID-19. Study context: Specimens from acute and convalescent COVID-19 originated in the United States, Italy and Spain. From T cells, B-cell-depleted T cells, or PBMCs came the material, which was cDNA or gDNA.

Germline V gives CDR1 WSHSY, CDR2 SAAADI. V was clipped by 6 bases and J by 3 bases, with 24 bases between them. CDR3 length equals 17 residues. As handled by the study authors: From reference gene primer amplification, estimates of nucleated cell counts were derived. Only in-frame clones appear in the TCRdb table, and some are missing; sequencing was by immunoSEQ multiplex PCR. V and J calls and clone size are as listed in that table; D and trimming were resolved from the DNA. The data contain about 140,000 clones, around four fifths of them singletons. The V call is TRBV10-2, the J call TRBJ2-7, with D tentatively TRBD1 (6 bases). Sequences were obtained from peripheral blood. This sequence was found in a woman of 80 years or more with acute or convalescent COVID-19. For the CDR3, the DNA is TGCGCCAGCAGGGACAGCGAGACTCCCGTAGAAGTCTACGAGCAGTACTTC. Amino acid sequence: CASRDSETPVEVYEQYF.